This T cell receptor beta chain originates from a study of blood T cell repertoires in COVID-19. Overall study context: Whether acute or convalescent, the COVID-19 samples came from the United States, Italy and Spain. Nucleic acid was either cDNA or gDNA, and it came from T cells, B-cell-depleted T cells, or PBMCs.

Original methodology: The authors estimated nucleated cell counts from reference gene primer amplification. Repertoires were generated with immunoSEQ multiplex PCR, while TCRdb's copy carries only in-frame clones and drops some. Clonal size and the V and J genes are those of that table, whereas D and trimming came from the DNA. The sample carries roughly 350,000 clones, around 87% recorded once. V lost 10 bases and J lost 0; bases outside the gene matches: 7. Germline values: CDR1 ENHRY, CDR2 SYGVKD. The CDR3 contains 16 residues. This TCR derives from a woman between 45 and 60 years old with active or convalescent COVID-19. Sequenced sample: peripheral blood. This chain uses TRBV10-3 with TRBJ2-6, with 9 positions matching TRBD1. For the CDR3, the DNA is TGTGCCACTAGGACAGGGGCAAGCTCTGGGGCCAACGTCCTGACTTTC. Translation gives CATRTGASSGANVLTF.